This T cell receptor (beta chain) appears in the sequencing data of a study of CD8 T cells in Susac syndrome. Study-level information: The Susac syndrome patients that were sequenced included five or six with active disease and under 10 in remission.

A quantity of about 0.45 to 1 ug RNA underwent reverse transcription using random hexamers. TCRdb re-called the immunoSEQ multiplex PCR reads with MiXCR, one entry per CDR3 protein. In the table there are 100,000 to 150,000 distinct CDR3 sequences, 90% to 95% of which are singletons. Germline-derived CDR1 and CDR2 are MGHRA and YSYEKL. The CDR3 runs to 13 residues. The V and J ends lost 3 bases and 12 bases respectively, with 15 bases between them. The source material was CD8+ T cells from PBMCs. The chain couples TRBV4-1 to TRBJ2-1; D gene uncertain. This clonotype was sampled from a human donor with Susac syndrome. In nucleotides, the CDR3 is TGCGCCAGCAGCCACCTTATAACCTCGGCGCAGTTCTTC. Translated, it gives CASSHLITSAQFF.